This is a list of T cell receptor beta chains from one sample in a study of T-cell reconstitution after alpha-beta-depleted transplantation in children. TCRdb re-analysed the PCR reads in MiXCR, keeping a single row per CDR3 protein. The sample has a few hundred thousand distinct CDR3 sequences, about an eighth seen once. The specimen was PBMCs, collected from the stem cell graft. Receptors were obtained from a human donor who donated a stem cell graft to a child with Fanconi anemia. CDR3s include the opening cysteine and the closing phenylalanine or tryptophan. The order of the fields is clone size, V gene, D gene, J gene, CDR3 DNA, CDR3 protein. D genes are given only for firm matches. Clone sizes are given selectively: once, few, many, or a class where the clone is expanded.

clone size: NA
V gene: TRBV28
D gene: NA
J gene: TRBJ2-2
CDR3 DNA: TGTGCCAGCAGTTCCGGGGGCTACACCGGGGAGCTGTTTTTT
CDR3 protein: CASSSGGYTGELFF

clone size: NA
V gene: TRBV12-3/TRBV12-4
D gene: TRBD1
J gene: TRBJ2-7
CDR3 DNA: TGTGCCAGCACTCCGGACAGGGGGGCCTACGAGCAGTACTTC
CDR3 protein: CASTPDRGAYEQYF

clone size: few
V gene: TRBV2
D gene: NA
J gene: TRBJ2-1
CDR3 DNA: TGTGCCAGCAGTGTCGGGATAGGGGAGCGGTGGTCGTTCTTC
CDR3 protein: CASSVGIGERWSFF

clone size: many
V gene: TRBV20-1
D gene: NA
J gene: TRBJ2-7
CDR3 DNA: TGCAGTGCTAGAGGAGAAGGGCACGAAGCCTACGAGCAGTACTTC
CDR3 protein: CSARGEGHEAYEQYF

clone size: many
V gene: TRBV5-6
D gene: NA
J gene: TRBJ1-1
CDR3 DNA: TGTGCCAGCAGCCGGCTGGGTGAAGCTTTCTTT
CDR3 protein: CASSRLGEAFF

clone size: many
V gene: TRBV16
D gene: TRBD1
J gene: TRBJ2-7
CDR3 DNA: TGTGCCAGCAGCCAATCCCGGACAGGGTTCCACGAGCAGTACTTC
CDR3 protein: CASSQSRTGFHEQYF

clone size: many
V gene: TRBV24-1
D gene: TRBD2
J gene: TRBJ2-1
CDR3 DNA: TGTGCCACCAGTGAAAGACTAGCCCCAAATGAGCAGTTCTTC
CDR3 protein: CATSERLAPNEQFF

clone size: NA
V gene: TRBV12-3/TRBV12-4
D gene: TRBD1
J gene: TRBJ2-1
CDR3 DNA: TGTGCCAGCAGCCCTGACAGGGTTGGGAATGAGCAGTTCTTC
CDR3 protein: CASSPDRVGNEQFF

clone size: few
V gene: TRBV7-9
D gene: NA
J gene: TRBJ1-2
CDR3 DNA: TGTGCCAGCAGCTTTGGGGGCGCGGAGGGCTACACCTTC
CDR3 protein: CASSFGGAEGYTF

clone size: few
V gene: TRBV4-3
D gene: NA
J gene: TRBJ1-2
CDR3 DNA: TGCGCCAGCAGCCAAGAATCAGGGCATGGCTACACCTTC
CDR3 protein: CASSQESGHGYTF

clone size: NA
V gene: TRBV6-5
D gene: NA
J gene: TRBJ2-5
CDR3 DNA: TGTGCCAGCAGTTACTCGACGGAGGACGTAGAGACCCAGTACTTC
CDR3 protein: CASSYSTEDVETQYF

clone size: NA
V gene: TRBV20-1
D gene: TRBD2
J gene: TRBJ2-5
CDR3 DNA: TGCAGTGGGCTAGCGGGGGGGAGAAAGGAGACCCAGTACTTC
CDR3 protein: CSGLAGGRKETQYF

clone size: NA
V gene: TRBV6-2/TRBV6-3
D gene: NA
J gene: TRBJ2-3
CDR3 DNA: TGTGCCAGCAGACCCGAAGGCAGATATACGCAGTATTTT
CDR3 protein: CASRPEGRYTQYF

clone size: few
V gene: TRBV20-1
D gene: TRBD2
J gene: TRBJ2-1
CDR3 DNA: TGCAGTGCTAGGGGGCCCAGCGGGGGGTACAATGAGCAGTTCTTC
CDR3 protein: CSARGPSGGYNEQFF

clone size: NA
V gene: TRBV14
D gene: NA
J gene: TRBJ2-1
CDR3 DNA: TGTGCCAGCAGCCAATCGTTTGGTTTCGTTGAGCAGTTCTTC
CDR3 protein: CASSQSFGFVEQFF

clone size: NA
V gene: TRBV7-8
D gene: TRBD2
J gene: TRBJ2-5
CDR3 DNA: TGTGCCAGCAGCTTAGAGCTAGCGGGGCTGGAGGAGACCCAGTACTTC
CDR3 protein: CASSLELAGLEETQYF

clone size: many
V gene: TRBV3-1
D gene: NA
J gene: TRBJ2-5
CDR3 DNA: TGTGCCAGCAGCCACTCACTAGCTGAGACCCAGTACTTC
CDR3 protein: CASSHSLAETQYF

clone size: NA
V gene: TRBV5-1
D gene: NA
J gene: TRBJ1-3
CDR3 DNA: TGCGCCAGCAGTATCGGATTGATCTCTGGAAACACCATATATTTT
CDR3 protein: CASSIGLISGNTIYF

clone size: medium-sized
V gene: TRBV11-2
D gene: NA
J gene: TRBJ2-5
CDR3 DNA: TGTGCCAGCAGCACCCAGGCAGCACAGGGTGTCGAGACCCAGTACTTC
CDR3 protein: CASSTQAAQGVETQYF

clone size: many
V gene: TRBV4-2
D gene: NA
J gene: TRBJ2-1
CDR3 DNA: TGTGCCAGCAGCCAAGATGGAAGCGAGGCCTACAATGAGCAGTTCTTC
CDR3 protein: CASSQDGSEAYNEQFF

clone size: NA
V gene: TRBV4-1
D gene: NA
J gene: TRBJ2-6
CDR3 DNA: TGCGCCAGCAGCCAATCACCCGGATTAGGTTCTGGGGCCAACGTCCTGACTTTC
CDR3 protein: CASSQSPGLGSGANVLTF

clone size: NA
V gene: TRBV20-1
D gene: NA
J gene: TRBJ1-4
CDR3 DNA: TGCAGTGCTAGAGACTGGCCAACGGGGGAAAAACTGTTTTTT
CDR3 protein: CSARDWPTGEKLFF

clone size: NA
V gene: TRBV2
D gene: TRBD1
J gene: TRBJ1-1
CDR3 DNA: TGTGCCAGCAGCAAACAGGGGGGAACTGAAGCTTTCTTT
CDR3 protein: CASSKQGGTEAFF

clone size: many
V gene: TRBV7-2
D gene: NA
J gene: TRBJ2-2
CDR3 DNA: TGTGCCAGCAGCTTAGGGGACATTACCCGGGAGCTGTTTTTT
CDR3 protein: CASSLGDITRELFF

clone size: many
V gene: TRBV5-1
D gene: NA
J gene: TRBJ1-2
CDR3 DNA: TGCGCCAGCAGCTTGAGGGCAGGGGATGGCTACACCTTC
CDR3 protein: CASSLRAGDGYTF

clone size: few
V gene: TRBV5-1
D gene: NA
J gene: TRBJ2-5
CDR3 DNA: TGCGCCAGCAGCTTGGAGGCCAGGGTGGGAGAAGAGACCCAGTACTTC
CDR3 protein: CASSLEARVGEETQYF

clone size: many
V gene: TRBV7-2
D gene: NA
J gene: TRBJ2-1
CDR3 DNA: TGTGCCAGCAGCCTTAGGGGGGGGCAAAATGAGCAGTTCTTC
CDR3 protein: CASSLRGGQNEQFF

clone size: few
V gene: TRBV7-9
D gene: TRBD1
J gene: TRBJ1-6
CDR3 DNA: TGTGCCAGCAGCTACACAGGGGTTGGCTCACCCCTCCACTTT
CDR3 protein: CASSYTGVGSPLHF

clone size: many
V gene: TRBV7-8
D gene: NA
J gene: TRBJ2-3
CDR3 DNA: TGTGCCAGCAGCTTAGAGTATACGCAGTATTTT
CDR3 protein: CASSLEYTQYF

clone size: NA
V gene: TRBV6-2/TRBV6-3
D gene: NA
J gene: TRBJ2-7
CDR3 DNA: TGTGCCAGCAGCGACACCGGGACCGGGGGCCTCTACGAGCAGTACTTC
CDR3 protein: CASSDTGTGGLYEQYF

clone size: NA
V gene: TRBV5-1
D gene: NA
J gene: TRBJ2-7
CDR3 DNA: TGCGCCAGCAGCTTGGACGCGGGGACAGCATTCTACGAGCAGTACTTC
CDR3 protein: CASSLDAGTAFYEQYF

clone size: few
V gene: TRBV19
D gene: NA
J gene: TRBJ1-5
CDR3 DNA: TGTGCCAGTGGAGCAGGCAATCAGCCCCAGCATTTT
CDR3 protein: CASGAGNQPQHF

clone size: few
V gene: TRBV7-8
D gene: NA
J gene: TRBJ2-2
CDR3 DNA: TGTGCCAGCAGCTTAAAATCGAACACCGGGGAGCTGTTTTTT
CDR3 protein: CASSLKSNTGELFF

clone size: NA
V gene: TRBV28
D gene: TRBD1
J gene: TRBJ2-6
CDR3 DNA: TGTGCCAGCAGTTTCGACAGGGAGACTTCCTCTGGGGCCAACGTCCTGACTTTC
CDR3 protein: CASSFDRETSSGANVLTF

clone size: many
V gene: TRBV3-1
D gene: TRBD1
J gene: TRBJ1-5
CDR3 DNA: TGTGCCAGCAGCTACAGGGGCGATCAGCCCCAGCATTTT
CDR3 protein: CASSYRGDQPQHF